This TCR beta chain appears in the sequencing data of a study of cytomegalovirus exposure and HLA in healthy donors. This clone was picked up a small number of times. Its target is not known. Donors in the study were healthy people who gave bone marrow. PCR amplification relied on 60 Vbeta primers (plus 13 Jbeta primers). The data were produced by immunoSEQ multiplex PCR, yet TCRdb's version contains in-frame clones alone and is incomplete. The data show some 150,000 clones, nearly 85% seen once. Study results and limitations: Cytomegalovirus status was reportedly diagnosed by the classifier with high sensitivity and specificity. An assumption of roughly uniform sequencing depth across donors underlay the presence/absence analyses. An analysis that came later showed most CMV-associated TCR beta chains appearing HLA-restricted.

V was clipped by 0 bases and J by 2 bases, with 10 bases between them. Germline CDR1 is LGHNA and CDR2 is YSLEER. This CDR3 comprises 15 residues. Sequencing was performed on PBMCs. V usage is TRBV4-3 and J usage is TRBJ1-1; D ambiguous. This receptor was identified in a male donor in good health and CMV-seronegative. The CDR3 DNA reads as TGCGCCAGCAGCCAAGAGTTTTGGAGTAACACTGAAGCTTTCTTT. Translated: CASSQEFWSNTEAFF.